These 13 T cell receptor beta chains originate from one sample sequenced in a study of identical twins. MiXCR, run by TCRdb on the 5' RACE reads, gives a single entry per CDR3 protein. Altogether roughly 690,000 distinct CDR3 sequences are present, around 5.7% being singletons, with the ten largest covering roughly 1.8%. The sample consisted of naive T cells sorted from blood. These receptors were obtained from a man aged 18-30 years in good health.

This clonotype was observed at least ten times. This chain uses TRBV25-1 with TRBJ1-1; D is unclear. This CDR3 spans 18 amino acids. The V end was cut by 6 bases, the J end by 0 bases, with 23 bases between. CDR1 MGHDK and CDR2 SYGVNS come from the germline V gene. The CDR3 sequence is CASRPLGQHTLMNTEAFF. The CDR3 nucleotides read TGTGCCAGCAGGCCATTAGGGCAGCATACTCTTATGAACACTGAAGCTTTCTTT.

In this sample, this clonotype turned up many times. The rearrangement links TRBV27 to TRBJ1-2; D may be TRBD1 (5 bases). Trimming cost V 6 bases and J 4 bases, with 18 bases left between them. This CDR3 has 15 residues. Germline V lookup: CDR1 MNHEY, CDR2 SMNVEV (reference sequence). The CDR3: CASSHRSRGSYGYTF. CDR3 DNA: TGTGCCAGCAGCCACAGAAGCCGGGGGAGCTATGGCTACACCTTC.

This clonotype was seen more than once but under ten times. The chain recombines TRBV20-1 with TRBJ2-2, with D perhaps matching TRBD1 or TRBD2 (5 bases each). Between the trimmed V and J ends, which lost 1 base and 6 bases, there was a span of 15 bases. The CDR3 spans 15 residues. Germline V gene sequence: CDR1 DFQATT, CDR2 SNEGSKA (reference sequence). The CDR3 bases are TGCAGTGCTAGAGGACAGTACGCGAGGGCCGGGGAGCTGTTTTTT. It is translated as CSARGQYARAGELFF.

In its sample, this clonotype was seen many times. This rearrangement joins TRBV29-1 to TRBJ2-5, with TRBD2 matching over 7 bases. Germline CDR1 reads SQVTM; CDR2 reads ANQGSEA. The CDR3 contains 14 residues. Trimming removed 5 bases from V and 4 bases from J; junction bases left unmatched: 10. This CDR3 reads CSVPSGETIETQYF. The CDR3 nucleotides read TGCAGCGTTCCTAGCGGAGAGACGATAGAGACCCAGTACTTC.

This clonotype was found many times. The CDR3 nucleotides read TGTGCCAGCAGCTTAGATCCTGCCGCCTACGAGCAGTACGTC. Amino acids: CASSLDPAAYEQYV. The J gene is TRBJ2-7, the V gene TRBV11-2; D ambiguous. The length of the CDR3 is 14 residues. CDR1 and CDR2 from the germline V gene are SGHAT and FQNNGV. V lost 0 bases to trimming and J lost 2 bases, with 8 bases between them.

Ten or more counts support this clonotype. J is TRBJ2-7 and V is TRBV27; D is possibly TRBD2 (6 bases). Between the trimmed V and J ends, which lost 5 bases and 0 bases, there was a span of 11 bases. Germline CDR1 and CDR2: MNHEY and SMNVEV (reference sequence). The CDR3 covers 14 residues. CDR3 bases: TGTGCCAGCAGTCAGACCGGGAGCTCCTACGAGCAGTACTTC. Its protein product is CASSQTGSSYEQYF.

There are many counts of this clonotype. V gene TRBV5-1 combines with J gene TRBJ2-5; TRBD1 matches at 8 bases. The length of the CDR3 is 14 residues. Trimming at V came to 2 bases and at J to 5 bases, leaving 5 bases not matched to a gene. The V gene's germline CDR1 is SGHRS and CDR2 YFSETQ. CDR3 amino acids: CASSFGQGSETQYF. The CDR3 nucleotides are TGCGCCAGCAGCTTTGGACAGGGAAGCGAGACCCAGTACTTC.

Concerning this clonotype itself: A much larger clone differs by one base, so this may be a read error. The gene calls are TRBV27 and TRBJ2-3; 8 nucleotides align to TRBD2. This CDR3 region has 15 residues. Germline values: CDR1 MNHEY, CDR2 SMNVEV (reference sequence). The CDR3 DNA reads as TGTGCCAGCAGTTTGACTAGCGATTCCACAGATTCGCAGTATTTT. This encodes CASSLTSDSTDSQYF.

The rearrangement links TRBV4-1 to TRBJ2-1; D tentatively reads TRBD1 or TRBD2 (5 bases each). The CDR3 consists of 16 residues. Trimming took off 1 base at V and 4 bases at J, with 14 bases between the two ends. The germline gives CDR1 MGHRA, CDR2 YSYEKL. CDR3 sequence (DNA): TGCGCCAGCAGCCAAGGTCCCGGGACGGAGTACAATGAGCAGTTCTTC. This sequence encodes CASSQGPGTEYNEQFF.

This clonotype was seen ten or more times. The rearrangement uses TRBV6-1 and TRBJ2-7; TRBD1 aligns across 8 bases. The CDR3 sequence is 14 residues long. Trimming took 5 bases from V and 7 from J; bases not matched to a gene: 10. The germline V gene encodes CDR1 MNHNS and CDR2 SASEGT. The CDR3 nucleotides read TGTGCCAGCAGTCAGGGGACAGGTCAGGGGGAGCAGTACGTC. Translation: CASSQGTGQGEQYV.

This chain joins TRBV4-1 and TRBJ2-5, with 7 bases lining up with TRBD2. Germline CDR1 and CDR2: MGHRA and YSYEKL. V was clipped by 1 base and J by 5 bases; unmatched bases: 7. This CDR3 is built from 15 residues. The CDR3 sequence: CASSQGGGSGETQYF. As DNA, the CDR3 is TGCGCCAGCAGCCAAGGGGGCGGGAGCGGGGAGACCCAGTACTTC.

The table lists this clonotype with many counts. This chain connects TRBV12-3 or TRBV12-4 to TRBJ2-7; 7 bases are a match to TRBD2. The CDR3 has 14 amino acids. V shed 4 bases, J shed 6 bases, and the junction held 9 bases outside the gene matches. The CDR3 reads CASSSSGLVGEQYF. The CDR3 coding sequence is TGTGCCAGCAGTTCTTCAGGACTAGTTGGCGAGCAGTACTTC.

The CDR3 region is CATSDRAGAFSTGELFF. The CDR3 nucleotides are TGTGCCACCAGTGATCGTGCGGGAGCTTTTTCAACCGGGGAGCTGTTTTTT. This sequence joins TRBV24-1 and TRBJ2-2, with TRBD2 matching 7 bases. Germline values: CDR1 KGHDR, CDR2 SFDVKD. V lost 3 bases and J lost 5; bases outside the gene matches: 11. The CDR3 spans 17 residues.